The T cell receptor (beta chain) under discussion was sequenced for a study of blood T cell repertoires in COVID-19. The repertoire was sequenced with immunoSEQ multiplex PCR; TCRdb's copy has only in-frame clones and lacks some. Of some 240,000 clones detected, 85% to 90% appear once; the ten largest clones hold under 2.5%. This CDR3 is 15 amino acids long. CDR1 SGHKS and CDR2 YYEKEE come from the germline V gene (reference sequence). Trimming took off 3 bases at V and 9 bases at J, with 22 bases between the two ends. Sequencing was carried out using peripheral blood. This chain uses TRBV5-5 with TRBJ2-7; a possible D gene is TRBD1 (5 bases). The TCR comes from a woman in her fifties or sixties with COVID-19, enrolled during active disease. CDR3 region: CASSSAFVSRGRQYF. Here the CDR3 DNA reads TGTGCCAGCAGCTCCGCGTTCGTAAGTAGGGGAAGGCAGTACTTC.